This TCR beta chain stems from a study of PD-1 blockade in classical Hodgkin lymphoma. With respect to this clone: As yet, its antigen is unknown.

Study observations and caveats: Repertoire differences have undefined causes, possibly disease activity or prior therapy. Newly diagnosed patients were said to have less baseline TCR diversity than healthy donors did. Whereas CD4+ TCR diversity had risen significantly by C4D1, CD8+ TCR diversity had not.

Every patient relapsed after autologous stem cell transplantation, and brentuximab vedotin exposure varied. The CDR3 contains 15 residues. Between the trimmed V and J ends, which lost 5 bases and 0 bases, there was a span of 12 bases. The germline CDR1 and CDR2 sequences are SGHAT and FQNNGV. The table came from immunoSEQ multiplex PCR; TCRdb's copy has only in-frame clones and leaves some out. The repertoire includes about 100,000 clones, roughly 91% of them detected once, and around 7% sits in the top ten. The V call is TRBV11-2, the J call TRBJ2-3; a weak D match, TRBD2 (5 bases). The sequencing used peripheral blood mononuclear cells (PBMCs), collected before the second cycle of nivolumab. The TCR comes from a human donor with classical Hodgkin lymphoma. In DNA, the CDR3 is TGTGCCAGCAGCATCCGGACTTCTAGCACAGATACGCAGTATTTT. It codes for CASSIRTSSTDTQYF. The full variable domain, its missing parts supplied by reference TRBV11-2 and TRBJ2-3, is EAGVAQSPRYKIIEKRQSVAFWCNPISGHATLYWYQQILGQGPKLLIQFQNNGVVDDSQLPKDRFSAERLKGVDSTLKIQPAKLEDSAVYLCASSIRTSSTDTQYFGPGTRLTVL.